The 7 T cell receptor beta chains listed next were all sequenced from one sample in a study of T cell repertoires in cytomegalovirus infection. Their cognate antigens are unknown. TCRdb used MiXCR to reprocess the reads, holding one entry per CDR3 protein. The sample holds 450,000 to 650,000 distinct CDR3 sequences, almost 40% seen once. This material consisted of cultured PBMCs, taken from culture after CMV antigen stimulation. These receptor sequences come from a human donor in good health (CMV status not recorded). Some clones in this sample may be carry-over from other donors' samples.

As to this clonotype: No DNA is shown, since the ends of the CDR3 on it are uncertain; the CDR3 is the one TCRdb lists. The chain joins TRBV6-5 to TRBJ2-1; the table's D gene call, TRBD2, was not cross checked with the DNA. Germline CDR1 is MNHEY and CDR2 is SVGAGI. The CDR3 has 16 residues if both end residues are counted. The CDR3: CASSTSTSGRYNEQFF.

V gene TRBV6-8 combines with J gene TRBJ2-7; a weak D match, TRBD2 (6 bases). V gave up 7 bases and J gave up 3 bases, with 19 bases separating them. Germline assignment: CDR1 MNHGY and CDR2 SAAAGT. The CDR3 loop spans 15 amino acids. The CDR3: CASNNGGTVFYEQYF. The CDR3 DNA reads as TGTGCCAGCAATAACGGGGGTACGGTATTCTACGAGCAGTACTTC.

This clonotype showed up just a few times. V and J are TRBV4-1 and TRBJ2-1; 9 bases are shared with TRBD2. CDR1 is MGHRA and CDR2 is YSYEKL in the germline V gene. Trimming cost V 0 bases and J 3 bases; bases outside gene matches: 9. This CDR3 contains 18 residues. The CDR3 sequence is CASSQDIGAGGNYNEQFF. In DNA, the CDR3 is TGCGCCAGCAGCCAAGATATAGGGGCGGGAGGGAACTACAATGAGCAGTTCTTC.

The chain has TRBV19 and TRBJ2-1, with TRBD1 identical over 8 bases. The germline CDR1 and CDR2 sequences are LNHDA and SQIVND (reference sequence). V lost 7 bases, J lost 8 bases, and 16 bases stayed unmatched. This CDR3 spans 16 amino acids. The CDR3 here is CASTSIRGQGRDEQFF. CDR3 sequence (DNA): TGTGCCAGTACCTCAATCCGAGGACAGGGTAGAGATGAGCAGTTCTTC.

The table lists this clonotype with a count of one. The chain uses TRBV7-4 and TRBJ2-5; 7 bases fit TRBD2. CDR1 is SGHVT, CDR2 SQSDAQ, per germline. The CDR3 covers 14 residues. V dropped 2 bases and J dropped 5; count of bases not matched to a gene: 5. The CDR3 region is CASSLSAGRETQYF. The CDR3 nucleotides are TGTGCCAGCAGCTTAAGCGCCGGGAGGGAGACCCAGTACTTC.

The chain links TRBV20-1 to TRBJ2-1, with 9 bases lining up with TRBD1. Losses at the gene ends were 1 base for V and 4 bases for J; bases not matched to a gene: 20. The CDR3 runs 20 residues. Germline CDR1 and CDR2: DFQATT and SNEGSKA (reference sequence). CDR3 DNA: TGCAGTGCTAGAGCCCGCTCGGGACAGGGTAGGCGGGGAAGATACAATGAGCAGTTCTTC. Its protein product is CSARARSGQGRRGRYNEQFF.

The chain uses TRBV7-6 and TRBJ2-3, with no clear D. CDR3 length: 15 amino acids. CDR1 and CDR2 from the germline V gene are SGHVS and FNYEAQ. With 0 bases removed from V and 0 bases from J, the gap between germline ends came to 7 bases. CDR3 DNA sequence: TGTGCCAGCAGCTTAGCGGGAATTAGCACAGATACGCAGTATTTT. Its translation is CASSLAGISTDTQYF.